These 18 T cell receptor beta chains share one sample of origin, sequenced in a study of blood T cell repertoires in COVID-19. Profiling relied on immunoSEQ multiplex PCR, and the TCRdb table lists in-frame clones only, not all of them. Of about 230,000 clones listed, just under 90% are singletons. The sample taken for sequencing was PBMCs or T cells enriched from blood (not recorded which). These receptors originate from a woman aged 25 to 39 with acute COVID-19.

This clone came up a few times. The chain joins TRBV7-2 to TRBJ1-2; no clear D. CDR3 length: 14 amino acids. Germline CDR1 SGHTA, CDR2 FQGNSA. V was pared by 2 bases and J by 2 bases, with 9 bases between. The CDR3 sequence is CASSLTDGNYGYTF. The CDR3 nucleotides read TGTGCCAGCAGCTTAACCGACGGGAACTATGGCTACACCTTC.

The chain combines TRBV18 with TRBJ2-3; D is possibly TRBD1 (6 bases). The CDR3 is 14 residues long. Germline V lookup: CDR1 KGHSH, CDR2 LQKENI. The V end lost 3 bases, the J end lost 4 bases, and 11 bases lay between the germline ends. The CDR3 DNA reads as TGTGCCAGCTCACCCTGGGACACCCCAGATACGCAGTATTTT. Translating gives CASSPWDTPDTQYF.

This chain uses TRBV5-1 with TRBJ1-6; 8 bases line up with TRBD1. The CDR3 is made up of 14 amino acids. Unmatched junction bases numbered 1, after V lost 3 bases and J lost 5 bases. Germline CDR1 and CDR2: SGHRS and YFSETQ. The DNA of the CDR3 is TGCGCCAGCAGCTCGACAGGGGATAATTCACCCCTCCACTTT. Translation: CASSSTGDNSPLHF.

CDR3 amino acids: CASSPLRGRQSNQPQHF. CDR3 DNA: TGCGCCAGCAGCCCCCTCCGCGGACGACAGAGCAATCAGCCCCAGCATTTT. The rearrangement links TRBV4-1 to TRBJ1-5, with D perhaps TRBD1 (5 bases). V was trimmed by 4 bases and J by 1 base, leaving 17 bases between them. The CDR3 length is 17 residues. Per the germline V gene, CDR1 is MGHRA and CDR2 is YSYEKL.

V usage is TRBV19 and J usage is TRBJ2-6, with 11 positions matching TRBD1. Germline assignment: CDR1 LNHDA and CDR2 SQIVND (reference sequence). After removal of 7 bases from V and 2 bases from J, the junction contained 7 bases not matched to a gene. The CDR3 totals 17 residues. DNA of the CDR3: TGTGCCAGTACCAAAGGACAGGGGGCCCCTGGGGCCAACGTCCTGACTTTC. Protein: CASTKGQGAPGANVLTF.

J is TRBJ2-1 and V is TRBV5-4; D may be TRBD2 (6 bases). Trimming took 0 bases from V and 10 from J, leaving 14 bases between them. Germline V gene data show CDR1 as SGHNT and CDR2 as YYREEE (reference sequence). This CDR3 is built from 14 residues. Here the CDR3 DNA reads TGTGCCAGCAGCTTGGGGGCGACTAGTCGGGAGCAGTTCTTC. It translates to CASSLGATSREQFF.

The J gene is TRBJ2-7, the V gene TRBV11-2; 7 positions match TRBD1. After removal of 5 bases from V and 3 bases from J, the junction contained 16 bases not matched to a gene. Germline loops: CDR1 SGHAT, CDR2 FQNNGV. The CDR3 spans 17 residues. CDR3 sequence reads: CASSGRGQPLGLYEQYF. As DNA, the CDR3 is TGTGCCAGCAGCGGAAGGGGACAGCCCCTGGGTCTCTACGAGCAGTACTTC.

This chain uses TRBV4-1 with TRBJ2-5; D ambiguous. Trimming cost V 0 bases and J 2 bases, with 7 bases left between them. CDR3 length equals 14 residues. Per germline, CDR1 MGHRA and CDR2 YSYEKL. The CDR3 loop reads CASSQENYQETQYF. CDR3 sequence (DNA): TGCGCCAGCAGCCAAGAGAACTATCAAGAGACCCAGTACTTC.

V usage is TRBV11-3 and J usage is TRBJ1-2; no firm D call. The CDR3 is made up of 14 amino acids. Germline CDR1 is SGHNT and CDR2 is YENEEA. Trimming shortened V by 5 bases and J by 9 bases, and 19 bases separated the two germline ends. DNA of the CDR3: TGTGCCAGCAGCCTCCACCGTGGTCGTAGTAGCTACACCTTC. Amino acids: CASSLHRGRSSYTF.

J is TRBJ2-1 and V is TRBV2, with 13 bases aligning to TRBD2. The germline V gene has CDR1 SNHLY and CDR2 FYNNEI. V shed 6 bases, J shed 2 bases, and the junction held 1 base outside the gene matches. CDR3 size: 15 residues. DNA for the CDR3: TGTGCCAGCAGAGGGACTAGCGGGGCCTACAATGAGCAGTTCTTC. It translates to CASRGTSGAYNEQFF.

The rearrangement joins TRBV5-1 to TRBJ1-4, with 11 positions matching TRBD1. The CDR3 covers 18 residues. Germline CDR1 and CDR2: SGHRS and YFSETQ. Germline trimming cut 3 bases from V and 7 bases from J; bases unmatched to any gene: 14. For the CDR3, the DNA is TGCGCCAGCAGCTCCCGGACAGGGGGCTACACTATTACTGAAAAACTGTTTTTT. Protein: CASSSRTGGYTITEKLFF.

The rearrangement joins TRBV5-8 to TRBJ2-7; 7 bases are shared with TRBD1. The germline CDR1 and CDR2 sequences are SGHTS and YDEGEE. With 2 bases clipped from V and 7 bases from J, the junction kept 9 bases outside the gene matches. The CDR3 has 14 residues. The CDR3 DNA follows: TGTGCCAGCAGCTTCGGGACAGCCCTTTGGGAGCAGTACTTC. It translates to CASSFGTALWEQYF.

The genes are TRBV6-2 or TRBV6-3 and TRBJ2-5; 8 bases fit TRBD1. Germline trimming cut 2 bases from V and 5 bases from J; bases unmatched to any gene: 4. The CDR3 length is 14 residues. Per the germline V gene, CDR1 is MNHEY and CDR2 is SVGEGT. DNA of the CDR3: TGTGCCAGCAGTTACGGACAGGGCGTCGAGACCCAGTACTTC. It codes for CASSYGQGVETQYF.

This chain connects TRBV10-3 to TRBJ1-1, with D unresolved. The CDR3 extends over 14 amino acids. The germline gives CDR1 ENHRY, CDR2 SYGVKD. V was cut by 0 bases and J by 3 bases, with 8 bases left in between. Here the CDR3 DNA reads TGTGCCATCAGTGAGTCTGGGCTGGACACTGAAGCTTTCTTT. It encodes CAISESGLDTEAFF.

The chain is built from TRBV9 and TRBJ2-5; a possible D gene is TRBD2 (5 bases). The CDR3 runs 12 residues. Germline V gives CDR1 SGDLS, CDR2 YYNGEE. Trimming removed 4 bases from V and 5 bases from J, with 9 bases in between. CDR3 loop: CASSRGWETQYF. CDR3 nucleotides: TGTGCCAGCAGCCGGGGTTGGGAGACCCAGTACTTC.

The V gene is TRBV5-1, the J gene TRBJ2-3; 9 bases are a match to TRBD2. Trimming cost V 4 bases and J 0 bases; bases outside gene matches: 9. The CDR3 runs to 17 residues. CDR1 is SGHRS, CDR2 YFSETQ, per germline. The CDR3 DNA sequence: TGCGCCAGCAGCCGCAAAAATAGCGGGGGAAGCACAGATACGCAGTATTTT. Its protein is CASSRKNSGGSTDTQYF.

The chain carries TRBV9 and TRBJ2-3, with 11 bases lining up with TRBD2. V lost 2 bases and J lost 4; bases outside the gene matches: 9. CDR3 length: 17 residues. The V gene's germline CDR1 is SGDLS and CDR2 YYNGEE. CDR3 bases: TGTGCCAGCAGCGTTAGTAGCGGGGGGGCCATCGCAGATACGCAGTATTTT. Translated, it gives CASSVSSGGAIADTQYF.

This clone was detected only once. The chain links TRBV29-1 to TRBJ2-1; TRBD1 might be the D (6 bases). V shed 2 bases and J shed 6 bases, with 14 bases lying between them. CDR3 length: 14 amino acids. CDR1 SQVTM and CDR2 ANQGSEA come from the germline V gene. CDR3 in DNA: TGCAGCGTTGAACTCCTAGGGGACACCAATGAGCAGTTCTTC. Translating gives CSVELLGDTNEQFF.